The 14 T cell receptor beta chains below all came from one sample that was sequenced in a study of blood T cell repertoires in COVID-19. Data came from immunoSEQ multiplex PCR; TCRdb stores just in-frame clones and leaves some out. The sample includes 200,000 to 250,000 clones, 80% to 90% seen only once; the top ten take approximately 6.2%. Sequenced: peripheral blood. The receptor set was obtained from a man in his sixties who had recovered from COVID-19.

CDR3 in amino acids: CASSPLDAEQDTQYF. The DNA for the CDR3 is TGTGCCAGCTCACCATTAGACGCGGAGCAGGATACGCAGTATTTT. This chain links TRBV18 with TRBJ2-3; D call uncertain. Germline assignment: CDR1 KGHSH and CDR2 LQKENI. The CDR3 is 15 amino acids. The V and J ends lost 2 bases and 6 bases respectively, with 15 bases between them. The full variable domain, its missing parts supplied by reference TRBV18 and TRBJ2-3, is NAGVMQNPRHLVRRRGQEARLRCSPMKGHSHVYWYRQLPEEGLKFMVYLQKENIIDESGMPKERFSAEFPKEGPSILRIQQVVRGDSAAYFCASSPLDAEQDTQYFGPGTRLTVL.

V gene TRBV5-1 combines with J gene TRBJ1-4, with D perhaps matching TRBD1 (6 bases). Trimming pared 4 bases from V and 3 bases from J, leaving 13 bases between. Germline CDR1 and CDR2: SGHRS and YFSETQ. The CDR3 is made up of 15 amino acids. CDR3 sequence: CASSLAGASNEKLFF. For the CDR3, the DNA is TGCGCCAGCAGCCTTGCAGGGGCCTCTAATGAAAAACTGTTTTTT.

J is TRBJ2-3 and V is TRBV18, with D perhaps matching TRBD2 (5 bases). Germline V gives CDR1 KGHSH, CDR2 LQKENI. This CDR3 is 16 amino acids long. V lost 1 base and J 0 bases, leaving 11 bases between the germline ends. The CDR3 region is CASSPLHAGSTDTQYF. The CDR3 DNA reads as TGTGCCAGCTCACCACTGCATGCGGGTAGCACAGATACGCAGTATTTT.

This chain joins TRBV28 and TRBJ2-7; a possible D gene is TRBD1 (7 bases). Germline CDR1 MDHEN, CDR2 SYDVKM. Trimming shortened V by 3 bases and J by 13 bases, and 13 bases separated the two germline ends. There are 11 residues in the CDR3. CDR3: CASSFQGGTYF. The CDR3, as DNA: TGTGCCAGCAGTTTCCAGGGGGGAACATACTTC.

V is TRBV7-2 and J is TRBJ2-7; 10 positions agree with TRBD1. V shed 5 bases, J shed 6 bases, and the junction held 7 bases outside the gene matches. This CDR3 spans 14 amino acids. Germline V gene sequence: CDR1 SGHTA, CDR2 FQGNSA. The CDR3 DNA follows: TGTGCCAGCAGCGTAGACAGGGGGCGGTCCGAGCAGTACTTC. This translates into CASSVDRGRSEQYF.

This clone has a single count. The chain is built from TRBV6-5 and TRBJ2-7; 11 bases map to TRBD1. Germline V gives CDR1 MNHEY, CDR2 SVGAGI. The CDR3 runs to 12 residues. V shed 6 bases, J shed 6 bases, and the junction held 1 base outside the gene matches. CDR3 sequence reads: CASRGQGGEQYF. Here the CDR3 DNA reads TGTGCCAGCAGGGGACAGGGGGGCGAGCAGTACTTC.

V is TRBV4-2 and J is TRBJ2-3, with 9 bases aligning to TRBD2. With 1 base clipped from V and 4 bases from J, the junction kept 12 bases outside the gene matches. The V gene's germline CDR1 is LGHNA and CDR2 YNFKEQ. This CDR3 has 18 residues. CDR3 protein: CASSQAGAGGPGSDTQYF. The DNA of the CDR3 is TGTGCCAGCAGCCAAGCGGGGGCGGGGGGGCCAGGTTCAGATACGCAGTATTTT.

The chain is built from TRBV6-5 and TRBJ1-1; D is possibly TRBD1 (5 bases). V lost 6 bases to trimming and J lost 7 bases, with 15 bases between them. The CDR3 has 13 residues. Germline CDR1 and CDR2: MNHEY and SVGAGI. CDR3 nucleotides: TGTGCCAGCAGCCGACAGCAGGGCCATGAAGCTTTCTTT. Its translation is CASSRQQGHEAFF.

The genes are TRBV4-2 and TRBJ2-3; 9 nucleotides agree with TRBD2. Unmatched junction bases numbered 10, after V lost 0 bases and J lost 6 bases. This CDR3 spans 17 amino acids. Germline-derived CDR1 and CDR2 are LGHNA and YNFKEQ. DNA for the CDR3: TGTGCCAGCAGCCAAGATGCGGGGGGGCCCCCGTGGGATACGCAGTATTTT. This sequence encodes CASSQDAGGPPWDTQYF.

This sequence joins TRBV9 and TRBJ2-5, with D perhaps matching TRBD2 (5 bases). The V gene's germline CDR1 is SGDLS and CDR2 YYNGEE. The CDR3 contains 15 residues. V lost 0 bases to trimming and J lost 2 bases, with 11 bases between them. The CDR3 bases are TGTGCCAGCAGCGTAGCTGTAGCGAATCAAGAGACCCAGTACTTC. The encoded protein is CASSVAVANQETQYF.

In DNA, the CDR3 is TGTGCCAGCTCCGAGGGCATAACTGCCGGTGAGCAGTTCTTC. This translates into CASSEGITAGEQFF. V is TRBV7-9 and J is TRBJ2-1; D possibly corresponds to TRBD2 (5 bases). The V gene's germline CDR1 is SEHNR and CDR2 FQNEAQ (reference sequence). V was pared by 8 bases and J by 9 bases, with 20 bases between. This CDR3 is 14 amino acids long.

The chain joins TRBV9 to TRBJ2-1; unclear D gene. V was clipped by 3 bases and J by 9 bases, with 16 bases between them. This CDR3 region has 14 residues. The germline V gene encodes CDR1 SGDLS and CDR2 YYNGEE. The CDR3 region has the DNA TGTGCCAGCAGCGGCGCCGGGTTGAGACGTGAGCAGTTCTTC. Amino acids: CASSGAGLRREQFF.

The rearrangement joins TRBV6-5 to TRBJ2-7, with 10 bases aligning to TRBD2. V lost 9 bases to trimming and J lost 1 base; unmatched junction nucleotides: 3. CDR3 length: 13 residues. Germline V gene lookup returns CDR1 MNHEY and CDR2 SVGAGI. CDR3: CASSGGLSYEQYF. The CDR3 bases are TGTGCCAGTAGCGGGGGGCTTTCCTACGAGCAGTACTTC.

This clone was found once. The chain combines TRBV7-2 with TRBJ2-7, with 15 bases aligning to TRBD2. The length of the CDR3 is 15 residues. V shed 4 bases and J 9 bases; nucleotides not matched to a gene: 7. Per the germline V gene, CDR1 is SGHTA and CDR2 is FQGNSA. DNA of the CDR3: TGTGCCAGCAGCTGGGGACTAGCGGGGGGCGAACGGCAGTACTTC. Translation: CASSWGLAGGERQYF.